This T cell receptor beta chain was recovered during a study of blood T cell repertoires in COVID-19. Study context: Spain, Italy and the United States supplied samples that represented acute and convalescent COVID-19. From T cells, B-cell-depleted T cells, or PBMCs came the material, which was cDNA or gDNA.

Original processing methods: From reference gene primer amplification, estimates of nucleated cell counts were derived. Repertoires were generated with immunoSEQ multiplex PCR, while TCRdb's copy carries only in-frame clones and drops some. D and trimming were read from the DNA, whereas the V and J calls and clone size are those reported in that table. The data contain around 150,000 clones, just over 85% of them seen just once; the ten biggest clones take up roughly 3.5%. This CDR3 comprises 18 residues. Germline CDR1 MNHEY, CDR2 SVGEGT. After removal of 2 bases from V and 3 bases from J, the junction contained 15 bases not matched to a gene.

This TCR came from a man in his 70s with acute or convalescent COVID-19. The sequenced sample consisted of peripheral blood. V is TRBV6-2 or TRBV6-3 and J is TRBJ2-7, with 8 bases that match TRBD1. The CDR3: CASSYTTSGTGPIYEQYF. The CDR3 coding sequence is TGTGCCAGCAGTTACACAACCTCCGGGACAGGACCAATCTACGAGCAGTACTTC.